The TCR beta chain under discussion was sequenced for a study of cytomegalovirus exposure and HLA in healthy donors. V was clipped by 4 bases and J by 0 bases, with 13 bases between them. Per germline, CDR1 SGHNT and CDR2 YYREEE (reference sequence). This CDR3 contains 15 residues. A multiplex PCR was run with 60 Vbeta primers and 13 Jbeta primers. In the original processing: A later analysis counted 80 million or so unique TCR beta chains, some 10 million shared. Profiled with immunoSEQ multiplex PCR; TCRdb holds only in-frame clones, not every one. For V, J and clone size, that table is used; D and trimming come from the DNA. The data hold around 300,000 clones, with roughly 89% observed a single time.

The chain combines TRBV5-4 with TRBJ1-1; no definite D call. The TCR sequence derives from a woman younger than 35 in good health and CMV-seronegative. Sequencing input: PBMCs. The CDR3 loop reads CASSTELVMNTEAFF. In DNA form, the CDR3 reads TGTGCCAGCAGCACAGAACTCGTCATGAACACTGAAGCTTTCTTT. The complete variable domain, with remaining parts taken from reference TRBV5-4 and TRBJ1-1, reads ETGVTQSPTHLIKTRGQQVTLRCSSQSGHNTVSWYQQALGQGPQFIFQYYREEENGRGNFPPRFSGLQFPNYSSELNVNALELDDSALYLCASSTELVMNTEAFFGQGTRLTVV.